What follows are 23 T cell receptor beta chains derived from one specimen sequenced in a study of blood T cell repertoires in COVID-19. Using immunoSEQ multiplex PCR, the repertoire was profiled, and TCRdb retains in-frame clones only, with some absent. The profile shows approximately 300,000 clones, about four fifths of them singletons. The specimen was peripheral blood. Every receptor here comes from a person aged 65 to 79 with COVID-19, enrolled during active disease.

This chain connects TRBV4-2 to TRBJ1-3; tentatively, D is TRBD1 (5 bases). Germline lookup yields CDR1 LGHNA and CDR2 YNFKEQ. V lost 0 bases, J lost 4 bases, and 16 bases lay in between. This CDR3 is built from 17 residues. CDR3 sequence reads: CASSQDNGAGPGNTIYF. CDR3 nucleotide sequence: TGTGCCAGCAGCCAAGATAATGGCGCAGGGCCCGGAAACACCATATATTTT.

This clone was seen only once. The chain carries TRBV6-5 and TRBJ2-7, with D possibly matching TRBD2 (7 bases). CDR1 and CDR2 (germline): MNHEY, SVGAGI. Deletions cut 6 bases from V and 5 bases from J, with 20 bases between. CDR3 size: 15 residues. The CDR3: CASRPGHREVNEQYF. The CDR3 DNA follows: TGTGCCAGCAGACCGGGACACCGGGAGGTGAACGAGCAGTACTTC.

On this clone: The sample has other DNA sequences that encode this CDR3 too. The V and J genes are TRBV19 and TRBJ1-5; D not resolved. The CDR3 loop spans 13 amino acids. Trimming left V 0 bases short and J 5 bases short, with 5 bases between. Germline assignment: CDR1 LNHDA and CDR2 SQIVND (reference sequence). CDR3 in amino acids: CASSIDRDQPQHF. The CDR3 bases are TGTGCCAGTAGTATAGATCGCGATCAGCCCCAGCATTTT.

The CDR3 coding sequence is TGTGCCAGCAGCTTGGGAGTCACAGGAGGAAACACCATATATTTT. It codes for CASSLGVTGGNTIYF. The chain uses TRBV5-5 and TRBJ1-3; D is perhaps TRBD1 (5 bases). CDR3 length: 15 residues. The germline CDR1 and CDR2 sequences are SGHKS and YYEKEE (reference sequence). Between the trimmed V and J ends, which lost 0 bases and 4 bases, there was a span of 11 bases.

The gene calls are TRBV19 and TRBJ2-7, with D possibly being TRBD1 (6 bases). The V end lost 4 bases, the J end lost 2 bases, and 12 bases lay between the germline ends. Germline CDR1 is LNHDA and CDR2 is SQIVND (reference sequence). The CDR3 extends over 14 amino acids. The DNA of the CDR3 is TGTGCCAGTAGTAAAGAGACAGGAACCTACGAGCAGTACTTC. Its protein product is CASSKETGTYEQYF.

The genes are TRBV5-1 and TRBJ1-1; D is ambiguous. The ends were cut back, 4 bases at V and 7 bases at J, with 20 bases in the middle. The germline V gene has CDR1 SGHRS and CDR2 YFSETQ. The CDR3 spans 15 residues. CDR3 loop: CASSPETHGVSEAFF. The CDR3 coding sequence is TGCGCCAGCAGCCCGGAGACGCACGGGGTCAGTGAAGCTTTCTTT.

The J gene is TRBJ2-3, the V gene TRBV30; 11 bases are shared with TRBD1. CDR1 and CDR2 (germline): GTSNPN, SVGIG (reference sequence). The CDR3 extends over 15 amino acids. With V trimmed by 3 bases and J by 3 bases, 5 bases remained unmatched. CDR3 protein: CAWRDRGHWTDTQYF. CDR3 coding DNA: TGTGCCTGGAGGGACAGGGGGCACTGGACAGATACGCAGTATTTT.

CDR3 region: CASTSGVASRGYTF. The CDR3 bases are TGTGCCAGCACCTCGGGGGTTGCCAGTCGTGGCTACACCTTC. The J gene is TRBJ1-2, the V gene TRBV11-2; the D gene is possibly TRBD1 (5 bases). Per the germline V gene, CDR1 is SGHAT and CDR2 is FQNNGV. The CDR3 has 14 residues. The V end lost 7 bases, the J end lost 7 bases, and 19 bases lay between the germline ends. Combining the CDR3 with reference TRBV11-2 and TRBJ1-2 gives the whole variable domain EAGVAQSPRYKIIEKRQSVAFWCNPISGHATLYWYQQILGQGPKLLIQFQNNGVVDDSQLPKDRFSAERLKGVDSTLKIQPAKLEDSAVYLCASTSGVASRGYTFGSGTRLTVV.

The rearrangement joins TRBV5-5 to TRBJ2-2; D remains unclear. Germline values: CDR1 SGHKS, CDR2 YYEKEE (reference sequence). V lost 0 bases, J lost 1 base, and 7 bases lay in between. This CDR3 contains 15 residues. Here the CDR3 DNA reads TGTGCCAGCAGCTTGGGGCCAGTGAACACCGGGGAGCTGTTTTTT. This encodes CASSLGPVNTGELFF.

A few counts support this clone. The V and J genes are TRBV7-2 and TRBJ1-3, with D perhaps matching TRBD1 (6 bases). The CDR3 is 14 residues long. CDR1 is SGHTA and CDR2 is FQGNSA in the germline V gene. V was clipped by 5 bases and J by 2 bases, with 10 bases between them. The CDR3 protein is CASSPGAAGNTIYF. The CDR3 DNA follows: TGTGCCAGCAGCCCAGGGGCGGCTGGAAACACCATATATTTT.

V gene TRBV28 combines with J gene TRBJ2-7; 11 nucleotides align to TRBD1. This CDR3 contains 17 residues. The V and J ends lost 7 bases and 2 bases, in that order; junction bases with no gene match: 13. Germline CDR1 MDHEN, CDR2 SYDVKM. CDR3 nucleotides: TGTGCCAGCAAATATACGGCGGGGACAGGGGGGACCTACGAGCAGTACTTC. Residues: CASKYTAGTGGTYEQYF.

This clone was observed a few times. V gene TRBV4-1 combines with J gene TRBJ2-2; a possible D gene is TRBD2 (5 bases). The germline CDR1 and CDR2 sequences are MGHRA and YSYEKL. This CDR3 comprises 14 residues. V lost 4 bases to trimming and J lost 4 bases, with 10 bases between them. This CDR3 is CASSPTGSTGELFF. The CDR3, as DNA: TGCGCCAGCAGCCCCACTGGGAGCACCGGGGAGCTGTTTTTT.

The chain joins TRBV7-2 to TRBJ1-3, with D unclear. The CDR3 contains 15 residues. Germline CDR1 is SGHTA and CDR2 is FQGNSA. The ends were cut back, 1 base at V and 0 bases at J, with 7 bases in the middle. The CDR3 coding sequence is TGTGCCAGCAGCTTAGACGTACTCTCTGGAAACACCATATATTTT. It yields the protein CASSLDVLSGNTIYF. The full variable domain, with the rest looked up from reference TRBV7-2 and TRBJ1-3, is GAGVSQSPSNKVTEKGKDVELRCDPISGHTALYWYRQSLGQGLEFLIYFQGNSAPDKSGLPSDRFSAERTGGSVSTLTIQRTQQEDSAVYLCASSLDVLSGNTIYFGEGSWLTVV.

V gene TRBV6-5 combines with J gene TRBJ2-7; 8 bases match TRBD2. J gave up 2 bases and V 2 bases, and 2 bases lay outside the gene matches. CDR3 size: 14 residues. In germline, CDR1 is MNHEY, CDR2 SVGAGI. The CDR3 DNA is TGTGCCAGCAGTTACCACGGGAGGGCCTACGAGCAGTACTTC. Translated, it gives CASSYHGRAYEQYF.

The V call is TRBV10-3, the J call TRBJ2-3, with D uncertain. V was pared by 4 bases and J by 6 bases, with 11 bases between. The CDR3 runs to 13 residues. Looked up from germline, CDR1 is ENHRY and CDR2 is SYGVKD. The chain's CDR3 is CAISVQARDTQYF. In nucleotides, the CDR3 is TGTGCCATCAGTGTCCAGGCCAGGGATACGCAGTATTTT.

CDR3 DNA: TGTGCCAGTCGCACGCTACCGTTCACCATATATTTT. It codes for CASRTLPFTIYF. The chain links TRBV19 to TRBJ1-3; D not certain. Trimming stripped 8 bases from V and 9 bases from J, with 14 bases between. CDR3 size: 12 residues. Germline values: CDR1 LNHDA, CDR2 SQIVND (reference sequence).

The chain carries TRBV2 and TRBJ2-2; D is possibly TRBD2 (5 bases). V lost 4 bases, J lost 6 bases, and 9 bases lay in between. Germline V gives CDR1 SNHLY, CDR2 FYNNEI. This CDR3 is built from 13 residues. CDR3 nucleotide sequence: TGTGCCAGCAGTGTTTCGGGGTCCGGGGAGCTGTTTTTT. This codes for CASSVSGSGELFF. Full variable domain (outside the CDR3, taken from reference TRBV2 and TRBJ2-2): EPEVTQTPSHQVTQMGQEVILRCVPISNHLYFYWYRQILGQKVEFLVSFYNNEISEKSEIFDDQFSVERPDGSNFTLKIRSTKLEDSAMYFCASSVSGSGELFFGEGSRLTVL.

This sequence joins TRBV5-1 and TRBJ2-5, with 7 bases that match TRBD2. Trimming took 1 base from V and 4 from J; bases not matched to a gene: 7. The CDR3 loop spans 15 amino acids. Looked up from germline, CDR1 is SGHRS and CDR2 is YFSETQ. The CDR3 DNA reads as TGCGCCAGCAGCTTGTCTAGCGGCGTGTCAGAGACCCAGTACTTC. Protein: CASSLSSGVSETQYF.

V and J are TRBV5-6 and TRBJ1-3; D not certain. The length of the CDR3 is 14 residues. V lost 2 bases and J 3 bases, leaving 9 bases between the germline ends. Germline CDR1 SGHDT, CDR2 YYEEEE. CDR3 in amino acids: CASSFYGFGNTIYF. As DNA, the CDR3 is TGTGCCAGCAGCTTTTATGGCTTTGGAAACACCATATATTTT.

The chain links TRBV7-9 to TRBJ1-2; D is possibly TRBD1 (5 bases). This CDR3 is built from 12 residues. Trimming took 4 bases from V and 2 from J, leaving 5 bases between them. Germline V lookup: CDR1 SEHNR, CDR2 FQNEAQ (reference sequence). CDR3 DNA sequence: TGTGCCAGCAGCTCAGGGAACTATGGCTACACCTTC. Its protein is CASSSGNYGYTF.

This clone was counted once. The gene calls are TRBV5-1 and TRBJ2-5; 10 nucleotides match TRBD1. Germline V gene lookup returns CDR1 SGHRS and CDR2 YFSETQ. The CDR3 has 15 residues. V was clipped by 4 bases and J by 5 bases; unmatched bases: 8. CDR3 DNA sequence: TGCGCCAGCAGCGCCCTGACAGGGGGCGGGGAGACCCAGTACTTC. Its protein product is CASSALTGGGETQYF.

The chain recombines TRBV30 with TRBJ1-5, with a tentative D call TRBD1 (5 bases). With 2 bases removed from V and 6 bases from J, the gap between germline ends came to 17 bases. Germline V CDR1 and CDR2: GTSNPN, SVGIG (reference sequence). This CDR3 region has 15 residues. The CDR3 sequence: CAWSPSGGVGQPQHF. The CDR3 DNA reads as TGTGCCTGGAGTCCCTCAGGAGGGGTCGGTCAGCCCCAGCATTTT.

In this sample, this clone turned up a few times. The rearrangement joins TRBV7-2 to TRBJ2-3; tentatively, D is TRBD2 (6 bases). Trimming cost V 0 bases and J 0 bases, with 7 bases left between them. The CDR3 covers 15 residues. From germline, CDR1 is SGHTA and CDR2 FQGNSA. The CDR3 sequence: CASSLAGTSTDTQYF. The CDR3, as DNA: TGTGCCAGCAGCTTAGCCGGGACTAGCACAGATACGCAGTATTTT.